This TCR beta chain was obtained from a study of cytomegalovirus exposure and HLA in healthy donors. Study-level information: The 600 to 800 first-cohort repertoires shared a platform with the approximately 120 validation repertoires, as reported in a later analysis.

Produced via immunoSEQ multiplex PCR; TCRdb's table is partial and in-frame only. There are 35,000 to 50,000 clones in the sample; roughly 93% occur only once, and approximately 2% lies in the top ten. As to this clone: Antigen: not known.

Study-wide points: Among TCR sequences, most were rare, though some public TCRs appeared in many donors. Under in vitro conditions, a few CMV-associated chains were confirmed as specific for CMV antigens. A list of approximately 160 TCR beta chains associated with cytomegalovirus was given.

V lost 0 bases, J lost 0 bases, and 19 bases lay in between. The CDR3 loop spans 19 amino acids. Germline V lookup: CDR1 SGHKS, CDR2 YYEKEE (reference sequence). Sequences were obtained from PBMCs. The receptor's source is a woman in her late teens or twenties in good health and CMV-seronegative. The J gene is TRBJ1-5, the V gene TRBV5-5; tentatively, D is TRBD1 (5 bases). As DNA, the CDR3 is TGTGCCAGCAGCTTGGGCCCTGACAGTCAAATAAATAGCAATCAGCCCCAGCATTTT. Translated: CASSLGPDSQINSNQPQHF.